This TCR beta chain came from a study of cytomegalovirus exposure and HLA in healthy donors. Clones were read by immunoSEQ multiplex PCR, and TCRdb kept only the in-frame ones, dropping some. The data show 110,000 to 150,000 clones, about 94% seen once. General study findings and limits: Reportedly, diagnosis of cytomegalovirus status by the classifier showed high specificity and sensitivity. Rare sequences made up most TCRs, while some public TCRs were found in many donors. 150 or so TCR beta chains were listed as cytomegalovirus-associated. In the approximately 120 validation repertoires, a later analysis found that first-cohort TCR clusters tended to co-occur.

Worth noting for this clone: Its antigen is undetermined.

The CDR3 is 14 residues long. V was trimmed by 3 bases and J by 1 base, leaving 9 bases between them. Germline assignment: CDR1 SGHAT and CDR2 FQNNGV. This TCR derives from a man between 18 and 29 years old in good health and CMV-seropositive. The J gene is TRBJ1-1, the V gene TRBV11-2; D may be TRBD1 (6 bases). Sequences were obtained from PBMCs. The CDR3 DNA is TGTGCCAGCAGCTTTGGACAGACGAACACTGAAGCTTTCTTT. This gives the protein CASSFGQTNTEAFF.